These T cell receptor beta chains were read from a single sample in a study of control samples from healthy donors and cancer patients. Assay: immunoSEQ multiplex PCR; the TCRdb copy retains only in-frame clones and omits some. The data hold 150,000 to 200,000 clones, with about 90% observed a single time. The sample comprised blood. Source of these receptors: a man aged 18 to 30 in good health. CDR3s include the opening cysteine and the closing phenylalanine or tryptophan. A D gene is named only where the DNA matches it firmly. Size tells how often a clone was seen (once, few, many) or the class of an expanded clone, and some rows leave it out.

TGTGCCAGCAGCATGACTAGCGGGGGGGCCGGTTTCGAGCAGTACTTC	CASSMTSGGAGFEQYF	TRBD2	TRBJ2-7	TRBV5-6	.
TGCGCCAGCAGCGGGGGACGGGGAAACACTGAAGCTTTCTTT	CASSGGRGNTEAFF	.	TRBJ1-1	TRBV5-1	.
TGCAGCGTTGAAGGGCTAAATGAAAAACTGTTTTTT	CSVEGLNEKLFF	.	TRBJ1-4	TRBV29-1	.
TGTGCCAGCGTCGACAGGGTCGACTATGGCTACACCTTC	CASVDRVDYGYTF	TRBD1	TRBJ1-2	TRBV28	few
TGCGCCAGCAGCTTTTATGACAGGGAGGGGACTGAAGCTTTCTTT	CASSFYDREGTEAFF	TRBD1	TRBJ1-1	TRBV5-1	.
TGTGCCTGGAGTCGACTCGGGACTAGCGGGGGGCCGCCTAGGGAGCAGTACTTC	CAWSRLGTSGGPPREQYF	TRBD2	TRBJ2-7	TRBV30	.
TGTGCCAGCAGCCACCTCACCTCCGCCGGGACAGGGGAACCCAAGTCTTTT	CASSHLTSAGTGEPKSF	TRBD1	TRBJ1-4	TRBV4-2	few
TGTGCCAGCAGCGGGGGACAGGGGACCTACGAGCAGTACTTC	CASSGGQGTYEQYF	TRBD1	TRBJ2-7	TRBV5-6	.
TGTGCCAGCAGCTCGACTAGCGGGGGGGCGACCCAGTACTTC	CASSSTSGGATQYF	TRBD2	TRBJ2-5	TRBV11-2	few
TGTGCCAGCAGCTCGGGACAGGAGTCCTACAATGAGCAGTTCTTC	CASSSGQESYNEQFF	TRBD1	TRBJ2-1	TRBV7-6	.
TGCGCCAGCAGCTTGGGACCTTCGGGACAGATATTATTCACAGATACGCAGTATTTT	CASSLGPSGQILFTDTQYF	TRBD1	TRBJ2-3	TRBV5-1	.
TGTGCCAGCAGCGCCTGGACAGGGGACGAGCAGTACTTC	CASSAWTGDEQYF	TRBD1	TRBJ2-7	TRBV6-5	.
TGCGCCAGCAGCCAAGATTGGAGGGGGGAGGTCTCCTATAATTCACCCCTCCACTTT	CASSQDWRGEVSYNSPLHF	.	TRBJ1-6	TRBV4-3	.
TGTGCCAGTAGTATAAGGGGGACAGCAAAAAACATTCAGTACTTC	CASSIRGTAKNIQYF	TRBD1	TRBJ2-4	TRBV19	.
TGTGCCAGCAGCCGAGGGGACGGAAATGAAAAACTGTTTTTT	CASSRGDGNEKLFF	.	TRBJ1-4	TRBV7-9	few
TGTGCCAGCAGCTCCACGACAGGAACAGATACGCAGTATTTT	CASSSTTGTDTQYF	.	TRBJ2-3	TRBV7-3	.
TGTGCCAGCAGTTGGGGGACAGGGGATCAGCCCCAGCATTTT	CASSWGTGDQPQHF	TRBD1	TRBJ1-5	TRBV27	.
TGTGCCAGCAGTTACGGTCTCCCCGCCTACAATGAGCAGTTCTTC	CASSYGLPAYNEQFF	.	TRBJ2-1	TRBV6-5	once
TGCAGCGTTGAAGTGTTGAGCGGACAGGGAGCTGGCTACACCTTC	CSVEVLSGQGAGYTF	TRBD1	TRBJ1-2	TRBV29-1	.
TGTGCCATCAGTGACAGGGGAAGTAATCAGCCCCAGCATTTT	CAISDRGSNQPQHF	.	TRBJ1-5	TRBV10-3	.
TGTGCCAGCAGTCCTAGACAGGGCCCGAACACTGAAGCTTTCTTT	CASSPRQGPNTEAFF	TRBD1	TRBJ1-1	TRBV28	.
TGTGCCAGCAGCGTAGAGGACAGGGCGATTTATAATGAGCAGTTCTTC	CASSVEDRAIYNEQFF	TRBD1	TRBJ2-1	TRBV9	few
TGTGCCAGCAGCTTAGCGGCGGGGGCCTCCGCAGATACGCAGTATTTT	CASSLAAGASADTQYF	.	TRBJ2-3	TRBV7-2	once
TGTGCCAGCAGCTTAACGGGGTCTAGCCACGAGCAGTACTTC	CASSLTGSSHEQYF	.	TRBJ2-7	TRBV11-2	few
TGCAGTGCTAGTACGACAGGCTACGAGCAGTACTTC	CSASTTGYEQYF	.	TRBJ2-7	TRBV20-1	.
TGCAGTGCTAGTCCGCCAGGGGGCCGGTATGGCTACACCTTC	CSASPPGGRYGYTF	TRBD1	TRBJ1-2	TRBV20-1	.
TGTGCCAGCAGTCGGGACAGGCGGAACACCGGGGAGCTGTTTTTT	CASSRDRRNTGELFF	TRBD1	TRBJ2-2	TRBV2	.
TGTGCCAGCAGCTGGGAGTCGGCTAGCGGGGGGGTTGTGGCAGATACGCAGTATTTT	CASSWESASGGVVADTQYF	TRBD2	TRBJ2-3	TRBV7-9	once
TGCGCCAGCAGCTTGGAGGTTAGGGAAAAACTGTTTTTT	CASSLEVREKLFF	.	TRBJ1-4	TRBV5-1	.
TGTGCCAGCAGCTTGGCCGTATCGACAGGGGGCGGAACTGGGAATTCACCCCTCCACTTT	CASSLAVSTGGGTGNSPLHF	TRBD1	TRBJ1-6	TRBV5-5	.
TGTGCCAGCAGCTTGGGTGGGACAGCTTATAGCAATCAGCCCCAGCATTTT	CASSLGGTAYSNQPQHF	TRBD1	TRBJ1-5	TRBV5-8	once
TGTGCCACCAGCAGAGATTTAGGGGGTAATGAAAAACTGTTTTTT	CATSRDLGGNEKLFF	.	TRBJ1-4	TRBV15	.
TGTGCCAGTAGTACAATACAGGGGAACACTGAAGCTTTCTTT	CASSTIQGNTEAFF	.	TRBJ1-1	TRBV19	.
TGTGCCAGCAGTAACAGGGGGACCGGGGAGCTGTTTTTT	CASSNRGTGELFF	TRBD1	TRBJ2-2	TRBV12-3/TRBV12-4	.
TGTGCCAGCAGCAAACGTAGTAATAATGAAAAACTGTTTTTT	CASSKRSNNEKLFF	.	TRBJ1-4	TRBV7-2	.
TGTGCCAGCAGCAAGGACAGGGGTGAGGCGAACACTGAAGCTTTCTTT	CASSKDRGEANTEAFF	TRBD1	TRBJ1-1	TRBV9	once
TGTGCCAGCAGTTCCACAGGGGGTATCTATGGCTACACCTTC	CASSSTGGIYGYTF	TRBD1	TRBJ1-2	TRBV28	.
TGTGCCAGCAGTTCCTACAGGGGAGAAATGCTCTTC	CASSSYRGEMLF	TRBD1	TRBJ2-1	TRBV28	.
TGTGCCAGTACCCTCGGGGGGATTTTCTATAATTCACCCCTCCACTTT	CASTLGGIFYNSPLHF	.	TRBJ1-6	TRBV19	.
TGTGCCAGCAGCGTAGCTGGGGATCCATGGGACAGGGGCTCCTACAATGAGCAGTTCTTC	CASSVAGDPWDRGSYNEQFF	TRBD1	TRBJ2-1	TRBV9	once
TGTGCCTGGAGCCGAAGGGACAGCTCTAACTATGGCTACACCTTC	CAWSRRDSSNYGYTF	TRBD1	TRBJ1-2	TRBV30	.
TGTGCCAGCAGCCATATCGACGAGCCCTATGGCTACACCTTC	CASSHIDEPYGYTF	.	TRBJ1-2	TRBV7-9	.
TGTGCCAGCAGTGAATTACTAGCACATGAGCAGTTCTTC	CASSELLAHEQFF	.	TRBJ2-1	TRBV25-1	.
TGTGCCAGCAGCCGCGGGCGGCTTGAGGTCGGCAATGAGCAGTTCTTC	CASSRGRLEVGNEQFF	.	TRBJ2-1	TRBV7-8	.
TGTGCCAGCAGCACTACAGGGGGCCGCACAGATACGCAGTATTTT	CASSTTGGRTDTQYF	TRBD1	TRBJ2-3	TRBV7-6	.
TGTGCCAGCAGCAGGACTGAAAAACTGTTTTTT	CASSRTEKLFF	.	TRBJ1-4	TRBV5-5	.
TGTGCCAGCAGTCCCCGACAGGGACGGTATGGCTACACCTTC	CASSPRQGRYGYTF	TRBD1	TRBJ1-2	TRBV6-5	.
TGTGCCAGTAGTATAAGTCACGGTGAGCAGTTCTTC	CASSISHGEQFF	.	TRBJ2-1	TRBV19	.
TGTGCCAGCAGCGAGGGACACAGGAACACTGAAGCTTTCTTT	CASSEGHRNTEAFF	.	TRBJ1-1	TRBV2	.
TGTGCCAGCAGCCAAGGGCCCTACCCTCGTGACACAGATACGCAGTATTTT	CASSQGPYPRDTDTQYF	.	TRBJ2-3	TRBV4-2	.
TGTGCCAGCAGCCACCCGAAGACTAGCGGGGCAGAAGATACGCAGTATTTT	CASSHPKTSGAEDTQYF	TRBD2	TRBJ2-3	TRBV3-1/TRBV3-2	.
TGTGCCAGCAGCCCCCTGACCGGGGAGCTGTTTTTT	CASSPLTGELFF	.	TRBJ2-2	TRBV5-6	.
TGCGCCAGCAGCCAAGGACAGGGGGCTTATGGCTACACCTTC	CASSQGQGAYGYTF	TRBD1	TRBJ1-2	TRBV4-1	.
TGTGCCAGTAGTCCTGGACTAGGTGGCACCGGGGAGCTGTTTTTT	CASSPGLGGTGELFF	TRBD2	TRBJ2-2	TRBV19	.
TGTGCCAGCAGTTTAGAGGGCCTTATGAACACTGAAGCTTTCTTT	CASSLEGLMNTEAFF	.	TRBJ1-1	TRBV6-5	.